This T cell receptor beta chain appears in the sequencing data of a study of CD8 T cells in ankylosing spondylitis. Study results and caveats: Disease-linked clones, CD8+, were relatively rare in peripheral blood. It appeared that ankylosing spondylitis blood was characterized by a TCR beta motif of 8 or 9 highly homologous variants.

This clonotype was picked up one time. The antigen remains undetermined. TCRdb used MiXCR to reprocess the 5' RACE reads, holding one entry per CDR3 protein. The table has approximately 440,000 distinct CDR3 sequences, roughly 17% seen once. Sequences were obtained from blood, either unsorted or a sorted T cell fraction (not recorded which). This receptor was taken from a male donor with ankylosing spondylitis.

Written as DNA, the CDR3 is TGCAGTGCTAGACCCCAGGACAGGGCCAAAAACATTCAGTACTTC. Translated, it gives CSARPQDRAKNIQYF. The chain couples TRBV20-1 to TRBJ2-4; TRBD1 agrees at 7 bases. Germline V gene data show CDR1 as DFQATT and CDR2 as SNEGSKA (reference sequence). The CDR3 loop spans 15 amino acids. V lost 2 bases and J lost 1; bases outside the gene matches: 5.